The 28 T cell receptor beta chains below come from one sample, sequenced in a study of T-cell memory formation after mild COVID-19. TCRdb itself ran the 5' RACE reads through MiXCR, one entry per CDR3 protein. In the table there are 470,000 or so distinct CDR3 sequences, 18% of which are singletons. Source material: PBMCs or a T cell subset sorted from them (not recorded which). Receptors originate from a man aged 18 to 30 who had mild COVID-19 (a few samples of this study predate the infection). Cell type and time point are not known.

This clonotype was counted many times. This rearrangement joins TRBV5-1 to TRBJ2-3; D uncertain. CDR3 length: 14 amino acids. The V end lost 0 bases, the J end lost 2 bases, and 7 bases lay between the germline ends. Germline lookup yields CDR1 SGHRS and CDR2 YFSETQ. CDR3 residues: CASSLGPNTDTQYF. In DNA form, the CDR3 reads TGCGCCAGCAGCTTGGGCCCGAACACAGATACGCAGTATTTT.

The J gene is TRBJ1-1, the V gene TRBV25-1; 8 nucleotides line up with TRBD1. Germline-derived CDR1 and CDR2 are MGHDK and SYGVNS. V trimming: 6 bases; J trimming: 11 bases; junction bases outside the gene matches: 5. CDR3 length: 11 residues. Here the CDR3 DNA reads TGTGCCAGCAGACAGGGGGGAGCGGCTTTCTTT. Translating it yields CASRQGGAAFF.

The chain carries TRBV4-1 and TRBJ2-5, with unresolved D. CDR1 and CDR2 (germline): MGHRA, YSYEKL. V was pared by 0 bases and J by 5 bases, with 13 bases between. CDR3 length: 15 amino acids. The CDR3 nucleotides read TGCGCCAGCAGCCAAGAGGGTCAGCAGTGGGAGACCCAGTACTTC. Translation gives CASSQEGQQWETQYF.

This chain connects TRBV4-3 to TRBJ2-3; D is undetermined. Germline V CDR1 and CDR2: LGHNA, YSLEER. The CDR3 spans 15 residues. Trimming took 1 base from V and 2 from J, leaving 10 bases between them. The CDR3 loop is CASSQAQRITDTQYF. Written as DNA, the CDR3 is TGCGCCAGCAGCCAAGCGCAGAGAATCACAGATACGCAGTATTTT.

The V and J genes are TRBV2 and TRBJ2-7; D possibly corresponds to TRBD1 (6 bases). Germline-derived CDR1 and CDR2 are SNHLY and FYNNEI. The CDR3 totals 12 residues. V lost 9 bases, J lost 3 bases, and 12 bases lay in between. The CDR3 DNA reads TGTGCCAGTGGACAGTCCTACTACGAGCAGTACTTC. Protein product: CASGQSYYEQYF.

This chain uses TRBV5-4 with TRBJ1-1, with 7 bases aligning to TRBD1. Per germline, CDR1 SGHNT and CDR2 YYREEE (reference sequence). With 6 bases clipped from V and 4 bases from J, the junction kept 9 bases outside the gene matches. The length of the CDR3 is 14 residues. CDR3 loop: CASKPTGLATEAFF. DNA for the CDR3: TGTGCCAGCAAGCCGACAGGGCTGGCCACTGAAGCTTTCTTT. The whole variable domain, filled in from reference TRBV5-4 and TRBJ1-1, reads ETGVTQSPTHLIKTRGQQVTLRCSSQSGHNTVSWYQQALGQGPQFIFQYYREEENGRGNFPPRFSGLQFPNYSSELNVNALELDDSALYLCASKPTGLATEAFFGQGTRLTVV.

The chain employs TRBV11-1 and TRBJ2-1; the D gene is possibly TRBD2 (7 bases). The CDR3 sequence is 14 residues long. With 6 bases removed from V and 5 bases from J, the gap between germline ends came to 14 bases. The germline CDR1 and CDR2 sequences are SGHAT and FQDESV (reference sequence). CDR3: CASRWGGQDNEQFF. For the CDR3, the DNA is TGTGCCAGCAGATGGGGGGGCCAGGACAATGAGCAGTTCTTC.

The rearrangement links TRBV7-9 to TRBJ1-1; D uncertain. This CDR3 spans 14 amino acids. With 3 bases removed from V and 0 bases from J, the gap between germline ends came to 8 bases. The V gene's germline CDR1 is SEHNR and CDR2 FQNEAQ (reference sequence). The CDR3 region has the DNA TGTGCCAGCAGCTTTACAGACGTGAACACTGAAGCTTTCTTT. Amino acids: CASSFTDVNTEAFF.

This clonotype was counted a single time. The V and J genes are TRBV5-6 and TRBJ2-2; D is uncertain. The CDR3 has 12 amino acids. Germline values: CDR1 SGHDT, CDR2 YYEEEE. With 1 base removed from V and 8 bases from J, the gap between germline ends came to 6 bases. The CDR3 DNA follows: TGTGCCAGCAGCTTGCCTGAGGGGGAGCTGTTTTTT. Protein sequence: CASSLPEGELFF.

The chain links TRBV6-2 or TRBV6-3 to TRBJ2-7; TRBD1 might be the D (6 bases). The CDR3 is 12 residues long. With 2 bases removed from V and 5 bases from J, the gap between germline ends came to 7 bases. Germline V gene lookup returns CDR1 MNHEY and CDR2 SVGEGT. In DNA, the CDR3 is TGTGCCAGCAGTTACAGGGGGAACGAGCAGTACGTC. It translates to CASSYRGNEQYV.

The chain has TRBV4-1 and TRBJ1-2; D is unclear. Per the germline V gene, CDR1 is MGHRA and CDR2 is YSYEKL. Trimming cost V 1 base and J 7 bases, with 13 bases left between them. This CDR3 spans 14 amino acids. The CDR3 region has the DNA TGCGCCAGCAGCCAAGGACTCAAACCTAGTGGCTACACCTTC. This sequence encodes CASSQGLKPSGYTF.

This clonotype showed up just a few times. The gene calls are TRBV5-1 and TRBJ2-7; 7 bases are a match to TRBD1. J gave up 2 bases and V 2 bases, and 4 bases lay outside the gene matches. The length of the CDR3 is 14 residues. Per the germline V gene, CDR1 is SGHRS and CDR2 is YFSETQ. The CDR3 nucleotides are TGCGCCAGCAGCTTACCGACAGGGACCTACGAGCAGTACGTC. This gives the protein CASSLPTGTYEQYV.

This chain links TRBV2 with TRBJ2-3; weak D call: TRBD2 (6 bases). Germline CDR1 and CDR2: SNHLY and FYNNEI. CDR3 length: 18 residues. V gave up 7 bases and J gave up 4 bases, with 27 bases separating them. The CDR3 loop reads CASMGWDGGKTGSDTQYF. CDR3 coding DNA: TGTGCCAGCATGGGTTGGGACGGGGGTAAGACGGGTTCAGATACGCAGTATTTT.

This clonotype appeared a few times. The chain combines TRBV20-1 with TRBJ1-5; D remains unclear. Germline-derived CDR1 and CDR2 are DFQATT and SNEGSKA (reference sequence). The CDR3 length is 17 residues. Between the trimmed V and J ends, which lost 3 bases and 2 bases, there was a span of 20 bases. The CDR3, as DNA: TGCAGTGCTAGCCCTAGGGCCCGGGGAAGGGGCAATCAGCCCCAGCATTTT. Its translation is CSASPRARGRGNQPQHF.

The chain employs TRBV7-8 and TRBJ1-1, with D unclear. V lost 0 bases, J lost 1 base, and 6 bases lay in between. Germline CDR1 SGHVS, CDR2 FQNEAQ. The CDR3 runs 14 residues. This CDR3 is CASSLAPQNTEAFF. CDR3 bases: TGTGCCAGCAGCTTAGCACCGCAGAACACTGAAGCTTTCTTT. The full variable domain, its missing parts supplied by reference TRBV7-8 and TRBJ1-1, is GAGVSQSPRYKVAKRGQDVALRCDPISGHVSLFWYQQALGQGPEFLTYFQNEAQLDKSGLPSDRFFAERPEGSVSTLKIQRTQQEDSAVYLCASSLAPQNTEAFFGQGTRLTVV.

This chain connects TRBV6-2 or TRBV6-3 to TRBJ2-7; no firm D call. This CDR3 is built from 13 residues. V gave up 2 bases and J gave up 2 bases, with 7 bases separating them. In germline, CDR1 is MNHEY, CDR2 SVGEGT. The CDR3 DNA sequence: TGTGCCAGCAGTTACAACCTGGCCTACGAGCAGTACGTC. Translated, it gives CASSYNLAYEQYV.

This clonotype was seen many times. The rearrangement joins TRBV28 to TRBJ2-4; TRBD1 or TRBD2 may be the D gene (5 bases each). CDR3 size: 15 residues. V lost 5 bases, J lost 6 bases, and 17 bases lay in between. The germline CDR1 and CDR2 sequences are MDHEN and SYDVKM. The CDR3, as DNA: TGTGCCAGCAGTCACAGAGGACGGGGACCAAACATTCAGTACTTC. It specifies CASSHRGRGPNIQYF.

The V gene is TRBV7-2, the J gene TRBJ2-5; 7 bases match TRBD2. V gave up 11 bases and J gave up 1 base; unmatched junction bases: 10. This CDR3 has 14 amino acids. Per germline, CDR1 SGHTA and CDR2 FQGNSA. The CDR3 spells CASCSQRGQETQYF. DNA for the CDR3: TGTGCCTCCTGTTCCCAGCGGGGCCAAGAGACCCAGTACTTC.

V is TRBV4-3 and J is TRBJ2-7, with D possibly called TRBD1 or TRBD2 (5 bases each). Germline values: CDR1 LGHNA, CDR2 YSLEER. This CDR3 comprises 17 residues. V lost 4 bases and J 0 bases, leaving 19 bases between the germline ends. This CDR3 is CASSPQGAGGYSYEQYF. For the CDR3, the DNA is TGCGCCAGCAGCCCTCAAGGGGCTGGAGGTTACTCCTACGAGCAGTACTTC.

The chain links TRBV2 to TRBJ2-7; 10 bases are a match to TRBD2. The V segment lost 2 bases and the J segment 4 bases; nucleotides outside the gene matches: 5. Germline CDR1 is SNHLY and CDR2 is FYNNEI. The CDR3 is 15 residues long. Written as DNA, the CDR3 is TGTGCCAGCAGTGAAAGCAGCGGGGGGGTATACGAGCAGTACTTC. Translation: CASSESSGGVYEQYF. Complete variable domain (other parts from reference TRBV2 and TRBJ2-7): EPEVTQTPSHQVTQMGQEVILRCVPISNHLYFYWYRQILGQKVEFLVSFYNNEISEKSEIFDDQFSVERPDGSNFTLKIRSTKLEDSAMYFCASSESSGGVYEQYFGPGTRLTVT.

This clonotype was detected only a few times. The chain is built from TRBV24-1 and TRBJ2-3, with unresolved D. The CDR3 extends over 13 amino acids. The germline V gene encodes CDR1 KGHDR and CDR2 SFDVKD. V lost 4 bases and J lost 2, with 6 bases in between. CDR3 amino acids: CATSESNTDTQYF. CDR3 sequence (DNA): TGTGCCACCAGTGAATCCAACACAGATACGCAGTATTTT.

This clonotype has at least ten counts. V is TRBV9 and J is TRBJ2-7; TRBD1 or TRBD2 may be the D gene (5 bases each). The CDR3 is 14 amino acids. Looked up from germline, CDR1 is SGDLS and CDR2 is YYNGEE. V lost 3 bases and J lost 6, with 16 bases in between. Written as DNA, the CDR3 is TGTGCCAGCAGCGGAACCGGATGGGGGTCCGAGCAGTACTTC. Translating gives CASSGTGWGSEQYF.

This clonotype has at least ten counts. This chain joins TRBV29-1 and TRBJ2-7; 10 nucleotides align to TRBD1. V was clipped by 5 bases and J by 3 bases; unmatched bases: 1. In germline, CDR1 is SQVTM, CDR2 ANQGSEA. The CDR3 runs 12 residues. The CDR3 nucleotides read TGCAGCGTTCGGACAGGGGGCTACGAGCAGTACTTC. It is translated as CSVRTGGYEQYF.

The J gene is TRBJ2-5, the V gene TRBV29-1, with 9 bases lining up with TRBD2. J gave up 5 bases and V 6 bases, and 7 bases lay outside the gene matches. The CDR3 consists of 13 residues. Looked up from germline, CDR1 is SQVTM and CDR2 is ANQGSEA. CDR3 in DNA: TGCAGCGTCCAGCGGGGGGCCGAGGAGACCCAGTACTTC. Encoded protein: CSVQRGAEETQYF.

In its sample, this clonotype was seen many times. The rearrangement joins TRBV20-1 to TRBJ2-2; TRBD1 matches at 10 bases. This CDR3 has 13 amino acids. V gave up 5 bases and J gave up 4 bases; unmatched junction bases: 1. CDR1 and CDR2 (germline): DFQATT, SNEGSKA (reference sequence). The CDR3 reads CSAWDRGTGELFF. CDR3 nucleotides: TGCAGTGCTTGGGACAGGGGCACCGGGGAGCTGTTTTTT.

The chain employs TRBV7-9 and TRBJ2-7; TRBD2 aligns across 9 bases. The CDR3 covers 16 residues. The V gene's germline CDR1 is SEHNR and CDR2 FQNEAQ (reference sequence). The junction had 7 bases not matched to a gene; V was cut back by 4 bases and J by 0 bases. The CDR3 coding sequence is TGTGCCAGCAGCTACTTAGCGGGGGCGATCTCCTACGAGCAGTACTTC. This codes for CASSYLAGAISYEQYF.

V and J are TRBV7-8 and TRBJ1-5; perhaps TRBD1 as D (5 bases). The length of the CDR3 is 15 residues. V was trimmed by 0 bases and J by 7 bases, leaving 13 bases between them. Germline V gives CDR1 SGHVS, CDR2 FQNEAQ. The CDR3 spells CASSLASRGKQPQHF. The CDR3 DNA follows: TGTGCCAGCAGCTTAGCGTCCCGGGGGAAACAGCCCCAGCATTTT.

This clonotype was recorded a few times. The chain employs TRBV18 and TRBJ2-2, with D maybe TRBD1 (5 bases). The germline V gene encodes CDR1 KGHSH and CDR2 LQKENI. V was pared by 3 bases and J by 1 base, with 9 bases between. The CDR3 has 15 amino acids. DNA for the CDR3: TGTGCCAGCTCACCGGACAAGCTGAACACCGGGGAGCTGTTTTTT. Translating gives CASSPDKLNTGELFF.